This T cell receptor (beta chain) was identified in a study of shared clonotypes between healthy human individuals (dated by TCRdb to between 2020 and 2021). Regarding the complete study: A few men and two women, aged 18 to 49 years, made up the cohort. For each donor, CD4 naive and CD4 memory were each run on three plates, CD8 naive on two plates, and CD8 memory on one plate. To estimate repertoire size and how much clonotypes are shared between individuals, the study performed deep sequencing of blood TCR repertoires from five healthy adults. Libraries were prepared and TCR repertoires were sequenced by different laboratories using diverse techniques, in order to increase sequencing depth and limit assay-specific biases. Between about 0.85 and 8.9 billion PBMCs per donor were obtained by leukapheresis. Points the paper makes about the study in general: Pairwise subsampling led to the expectation that sequencing depth would affect the degree of clonotype sharing among donors. The small number of donors limited the genetic and exposure-history diversity represented. Compared with non-shared clonotypes, the clonotypes found in all four sorted-subset donors had higher generation probabilities. Only blood was sampled, and tissue TCR repertoires likely differ from those in blood. Larger estimated clonotype richness was generally found for naive subsets than for memory subsets. Rarefaction of sorted-subset datasets indicated incomplete sequencing despite the large sequencing depth. When a few donors were compared, the shared fraction of clonotypes was approximately 5% for naive CD4, about 4% for naive CD8, roughly 2.5% for memory CD4, and about 0.36% for memory CD8.

As to this clone: Its specific antigen is unknown. Base qualities are not recorded, but no much larger clone differs from it by a single base.

Using the deep immunoSEQ assay, TCR CDR3 regions were amplified from genomic DNA by multiplex PCR. For each cell subset, the extracted genomic DNA was distributed evenly across all wells of several immunoSEQ 96-well plates, and each plate served as one replicate. For sorted subsets, 150 to 250 ng of genomic DNA, equivalent to 30,000 or so T cell genomes, went into each replicate PCR. The purified libraries were quantified using a Qubit 3.0 fluorometer, sized with a Bioanalyzer 2100, and then quantified again using the KAPA Library Quantification kit. Every immunoSEQ 96-well plate was sequenced on a separate single-read 150-cycle Illumina NextSeq 550 flow cell. The original methods were these. Because the immunoSEQ output held only junctional sequences and lacked quality scores, the filtering could not match the filtering applied to full-length reads. To assign V/J genes and CDR3, sequences were annotated using PyIR, a Python wrapper for IgBLAST v1.9, with IMGT germline references. Reads were removed for weak V/J assignments (E-value above 1e-6), missing CDR3, stop codons, out-of-frame junctions, or ambiguous translated residues. A V3J clonotype was defined by an identical inferred V gene, J gene, and CDR3 amino acid sequence. To compute the percentage overlap between repertoires, the number of shared unique clonotypes was divided by the size of the smaller repertoire. Three approaches were used to assess repertoire richness: RTK rarefaction, the Chao1 estimator, and Recon v2.1 estimates of unobserved clonotypes. For all TCRbeta clonotypes obtained by the gDNA method from a handful of donors, generation probabilities were computed with OLGA. TCRdb re-hosts the immuneACCESS table, in-frame sequences only. Its copies lack some clones; in the studies checked, an unresolved V gene accounts for under half of them, and the cause for the rest is not known. V and J calls and clone size are copied from that table; D and trimming were computed from the DNA. A total of about 2.3 million clones appear in this sample, less than 95% of them only once. 0.37% of the sample goes to the ten largest clones.

Donors were healthy HIV-negative adults with no recently reported acute infections or vaccinations. Every donor was a Caucasian adult living in Nashville, Tennessee, USA. CD4+ T cells were enriched by magnetic negative selection; naive cells were then positively selected on CD45RA, and the negative fraction formed the memory subset. Blood was obtained by leukapheresis, after which PBMCs were separated by Ficoll-Histopaque density gradient centrifugation and cryopreserved in liquid nitrogen vapor phase. Analytical flow cytometry was used to check the purity and quantity of each magnetically sorted T cell population. Each sorted fraction had its genomic DNA isolated and then quantified by UV absorbance on a Nanodrop 2000c. Taken from the germline V gene, the CDR1 and CDR2 loops are SQVTM and ANQGSEA. V and J lose 5 bases and 9 bases, and a span of 20 bases separates them. CDR3 length: 13 amino acids, cysteine to phenylalanine. Only the CDR3 DNA is retained, 39 bases long and in frame from the first base.

The chain is assembled from TRBV29-1 and TRBJ2-7; the D gene is perhaps TRBD1, on 5 matching bases. The clonotype comes from a man between 18 and 29 years old in good health. Some clones in this sample may be carry-over from other donors' samples. Material: naive CD4+ T cells from PBMCs. Read against the paper, the sample's cell subset or site label means: CD45RA+ positively selected. The nucleotides are TGCAGCGTTTCCAGGGTTCCCAGTGACAGGCAGTACTTC. It codes for CSVSRVPSDRQYF.